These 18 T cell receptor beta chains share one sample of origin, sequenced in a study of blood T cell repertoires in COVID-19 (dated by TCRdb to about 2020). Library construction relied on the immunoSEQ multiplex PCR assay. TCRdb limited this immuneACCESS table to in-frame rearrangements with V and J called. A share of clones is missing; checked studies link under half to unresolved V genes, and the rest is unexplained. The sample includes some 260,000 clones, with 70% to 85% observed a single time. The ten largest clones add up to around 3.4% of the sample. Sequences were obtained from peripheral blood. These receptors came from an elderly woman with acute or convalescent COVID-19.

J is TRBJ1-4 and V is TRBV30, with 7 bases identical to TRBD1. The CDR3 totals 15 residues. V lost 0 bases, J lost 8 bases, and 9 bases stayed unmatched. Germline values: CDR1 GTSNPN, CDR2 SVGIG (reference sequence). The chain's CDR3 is CAWSVNRGSGEKLFF. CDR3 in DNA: TGTGCCTGGAGTGTAAACAGGGGATCCGGGGAAAAACTGTTTTTT.

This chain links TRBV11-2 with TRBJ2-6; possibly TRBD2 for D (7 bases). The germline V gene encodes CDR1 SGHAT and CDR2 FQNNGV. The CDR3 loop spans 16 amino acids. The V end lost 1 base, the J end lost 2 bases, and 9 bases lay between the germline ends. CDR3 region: CASSLGGGPGANVLTF. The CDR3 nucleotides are TGTGCCAGCAGCTTAGGGGGGGGGCCTGGGGCCAACGTCCTGACTTTC.

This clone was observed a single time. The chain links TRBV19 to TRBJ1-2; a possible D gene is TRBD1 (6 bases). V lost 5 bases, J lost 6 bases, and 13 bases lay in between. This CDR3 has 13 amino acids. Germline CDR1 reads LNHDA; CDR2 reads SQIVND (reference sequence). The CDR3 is CASSYDRFNGYTF. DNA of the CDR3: TGTGCCAGTAGTTACGACAGGTTTAATGGCTACACCTTC.

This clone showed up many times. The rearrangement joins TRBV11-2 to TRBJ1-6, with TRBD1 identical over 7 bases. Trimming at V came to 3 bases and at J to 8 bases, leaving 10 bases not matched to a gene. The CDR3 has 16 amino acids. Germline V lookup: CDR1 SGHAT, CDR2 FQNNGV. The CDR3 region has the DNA TGTGCCAGCAGCTTTAACCCGAGAGGGGGCGATTCACCCCTCCACTTT. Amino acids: CASSFNPRGGDSPLHF.

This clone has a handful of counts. The CDR3 DNA sequence: TGCGCCAGCAGCCAGGTCGACGGGACAGGGGATCTGGAGGCTTTCTTT. This encodes CASSQVDGTGDLEAFF. The genes are TRBV4-1 and TRBJ1-1; 10 nucleotides match TRBD1. With V trimmed by 3 bases and J by 11 bases, 15 bases remained unmatched. This CDR3 spans 16 amino acids. Germline lookup yields CDR1 MGHRA and CDR2 YSYEKL.

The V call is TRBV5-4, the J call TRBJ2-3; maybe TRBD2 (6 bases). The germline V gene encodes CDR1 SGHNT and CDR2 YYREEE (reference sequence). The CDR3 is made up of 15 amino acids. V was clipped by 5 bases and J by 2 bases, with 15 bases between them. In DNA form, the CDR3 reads TGTGCCAGCAGTTATCCGGGACTTGTCACAGATACGCAGTATTTT. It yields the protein CASSYPGLVTDTQYF.

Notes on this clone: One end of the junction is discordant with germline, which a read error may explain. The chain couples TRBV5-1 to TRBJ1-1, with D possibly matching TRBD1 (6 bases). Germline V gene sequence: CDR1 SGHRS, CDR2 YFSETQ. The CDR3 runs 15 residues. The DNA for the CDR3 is TGCGCCCGCAGCTTGGGAGGGGGTGGGAACACTGAAGCTTTCTTT. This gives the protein CARSLGGGGNTEAFF.

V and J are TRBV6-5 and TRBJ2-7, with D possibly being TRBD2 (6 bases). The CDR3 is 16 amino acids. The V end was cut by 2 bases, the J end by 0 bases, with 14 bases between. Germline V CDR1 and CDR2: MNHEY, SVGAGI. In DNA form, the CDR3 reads TGTGCCAGCAGTTACGGTCCGGGAGCTAACTCCTACGAGCAGTACTTC. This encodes CASSYGPGANSYEQYF.

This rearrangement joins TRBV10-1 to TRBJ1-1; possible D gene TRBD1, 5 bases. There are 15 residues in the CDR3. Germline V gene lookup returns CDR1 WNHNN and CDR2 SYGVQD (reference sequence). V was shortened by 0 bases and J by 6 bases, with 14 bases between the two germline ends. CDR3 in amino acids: CASSESYGGSSEAFF. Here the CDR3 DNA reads TGCGCCAGCAGTGAGTCTTATGGGGGGTCTTCTGAAGCTTTCTTT.

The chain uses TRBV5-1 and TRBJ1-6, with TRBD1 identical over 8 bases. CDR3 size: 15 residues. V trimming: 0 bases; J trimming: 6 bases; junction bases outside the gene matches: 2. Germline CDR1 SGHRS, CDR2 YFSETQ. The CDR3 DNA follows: TGCGCCAGCAGCTTGGGAGACAGGGGTAATTCACCCCTCCACTTT. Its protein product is CASSLGDRGNSPLHF.

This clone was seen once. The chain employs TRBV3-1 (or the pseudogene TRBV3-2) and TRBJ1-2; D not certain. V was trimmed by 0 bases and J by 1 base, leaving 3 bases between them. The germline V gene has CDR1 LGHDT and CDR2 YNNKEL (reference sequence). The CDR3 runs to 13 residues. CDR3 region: CASSQDSNYGYTF. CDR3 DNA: TGTGCCAGCAGCCAAGATAGTAACTATGGCTACACCTTC.

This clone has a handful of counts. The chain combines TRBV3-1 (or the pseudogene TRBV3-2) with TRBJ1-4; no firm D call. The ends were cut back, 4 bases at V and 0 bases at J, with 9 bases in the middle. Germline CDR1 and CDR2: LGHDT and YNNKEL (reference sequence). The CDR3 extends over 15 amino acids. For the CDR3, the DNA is TGTGCCAGCAGCCCAAGCCCATCAACTAATGAAAAACTGTTTTTT. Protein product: CASSPSPSTNEKLFF.

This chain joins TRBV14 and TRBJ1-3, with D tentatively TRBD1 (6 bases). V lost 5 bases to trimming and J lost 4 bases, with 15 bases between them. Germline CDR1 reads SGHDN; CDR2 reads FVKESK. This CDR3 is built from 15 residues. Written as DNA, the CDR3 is TGTGCCAGCAGCATCACAGGGAGAGGGGGAAACACCATATATTTT. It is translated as CASSITGRGGNTIYF.

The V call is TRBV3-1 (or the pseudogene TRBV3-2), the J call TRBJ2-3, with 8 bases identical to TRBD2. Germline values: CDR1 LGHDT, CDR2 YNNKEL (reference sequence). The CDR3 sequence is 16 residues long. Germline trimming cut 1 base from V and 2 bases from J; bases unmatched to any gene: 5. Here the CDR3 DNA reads TGTGCCAGCAGCCAAGGGGGCGGGGGGTTCACAGATACGCAGTATTTT. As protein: CASSQGGGGFTDTQYF.

CDR3 protein: CASSMEGKGEKLFF. The CDR3, as DNA: TGTGCCAGTAGTATGGAGGGGAAGGGTGAAAAACTGTTTTTT. The V call is TRBV19, the J call TRBJ1-4; D might be TRBD1 (5 bases). Trimming pared 3 bases from V and 7 bases from J, leaving 12 bases between. Germline lookup yields CDR1 LNHDA and CDR2 SQIVND (reference sequence). This CDR3 is 14 amino acids long. Full variable domain (rest looked up from reference TRBV19 and TRBJ1-4): DGGITQSPKYLFRKEGQNVTLSCEQNLNHDAMYWYRQDPGQGLRLIYYSQIVNDFQKGDIAEGYSVSREKKESFPLTVTSAQKNPTAFYLCASSMEGKGEKLFFGSGTQLSVL.

This chain's CDR3 is CASSYPGQGALGELFF. The CDR3 nucleotides read TGTGCCAGCAGCTATCCGGGACAGGGGGCATTAGGGGAGCTGTTTTTT. The V call is TRBV5-4, the J call TRBJ2-2, with 12 bases aligning to TRBD1. CDR1 and CDR2 from the germline V gene are SGHNT and YYREEE (reference sequence). The CDR3 loop spans 16 amino acids. J lost 8 bases, V lost 3 bases, and 8 bases had no gene match.

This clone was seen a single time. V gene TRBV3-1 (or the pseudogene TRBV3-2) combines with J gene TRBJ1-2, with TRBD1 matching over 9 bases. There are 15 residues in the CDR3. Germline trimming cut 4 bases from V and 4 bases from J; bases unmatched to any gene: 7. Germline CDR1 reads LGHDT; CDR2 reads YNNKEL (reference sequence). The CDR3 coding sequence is TGTGCCAGCAGCCCGGGACAGGGAAAGTCCTATGGCTACACCTTC. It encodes CASSPGQGKSYGYTF.

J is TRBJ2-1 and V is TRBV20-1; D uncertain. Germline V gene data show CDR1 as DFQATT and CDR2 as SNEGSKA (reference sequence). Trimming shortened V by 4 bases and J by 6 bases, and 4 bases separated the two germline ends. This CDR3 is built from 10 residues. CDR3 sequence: CSATGNEQFF. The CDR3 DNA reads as TGCAGTGCTACGGGCAATGAGCAGTTCTTC.